The present T cell receptor (beta chain) was sequenced within a study of control samples from healthy donors and cancer patients (dated by TCRdb to the early 2020s). As to this clone: Its recognized antigen is unknown. Nothing much larger sits one base from this clone, and base qualities are not available.

From the cysteine up to the phenylalanine, the CDR3 has a length of 16 residues. Solely the CDR3 DNA is kept, with 48 bases framed from the first base. The germline V gene (reference sequence) supplies CDR1 SEHNR and CDR2 FQNEAQ. V is cut back by 2 bases and J by 6 bases, with 10 bases in the junction unmatched. The protocol used for the library was the immunoSEQ multiplex PCR assay. Not all clones reach the TCRdb copy of this immuneACCESS table, which keeps in-frame sequences only. Checked studies attribute under half of the gap to unresolved V genes and leave the rest unexplained. The sample table contains 70,000 to 90,000 clones; only one count was recorded for about 94% of them. The top ten clones comprise 4.8% of the sample.

This TCR was recovered from a woman between 18 and 29 years old in good health. This chain joins TRBV7-9 to TRBJ1-3; a stretch of 7 junction bases matches TRBD1. The sequenced material came from blood. The encoded CDR3 is CASSLSVRGRKNTIYF. The nucleotide sequence is given as TGTGCCAGCAGCTTATCTGTCAGGGGGAGGAAAAACACCATATATTTT.